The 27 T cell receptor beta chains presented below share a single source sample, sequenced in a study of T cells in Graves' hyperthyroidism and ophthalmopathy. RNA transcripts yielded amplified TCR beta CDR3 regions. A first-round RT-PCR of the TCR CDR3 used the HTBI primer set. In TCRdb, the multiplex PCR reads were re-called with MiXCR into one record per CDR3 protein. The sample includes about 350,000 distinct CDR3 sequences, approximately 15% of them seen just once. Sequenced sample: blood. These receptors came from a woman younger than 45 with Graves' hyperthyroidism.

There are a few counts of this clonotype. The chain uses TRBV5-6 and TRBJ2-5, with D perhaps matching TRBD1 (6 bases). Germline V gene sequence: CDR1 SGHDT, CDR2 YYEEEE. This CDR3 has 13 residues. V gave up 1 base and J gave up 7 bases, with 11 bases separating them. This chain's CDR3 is CASSLLQGRTQYF. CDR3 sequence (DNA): TGTGCCAGCAGCTTGCTGCAGGGGCGGACCCAGTACTTC. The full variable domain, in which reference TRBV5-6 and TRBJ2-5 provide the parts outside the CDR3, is DAGVTQSPTHLIKTRGQQVTLRCSPKSGHDTVSWYQQALGQGPQFIFQYYEEEERQRGNFPDRFSGHQFPNYSSELNVNALLLGDSALYLCASSLLQGRTQYFGPGTRLLVL.

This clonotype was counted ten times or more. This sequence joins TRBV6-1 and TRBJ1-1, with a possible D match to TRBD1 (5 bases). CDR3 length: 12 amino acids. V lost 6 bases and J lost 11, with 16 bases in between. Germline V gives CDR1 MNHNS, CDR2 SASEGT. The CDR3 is CASSAWDRGAFF. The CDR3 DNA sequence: TGTGCCAGCAGCGCCTGGGACCGGGGGGCTTTCTTT.

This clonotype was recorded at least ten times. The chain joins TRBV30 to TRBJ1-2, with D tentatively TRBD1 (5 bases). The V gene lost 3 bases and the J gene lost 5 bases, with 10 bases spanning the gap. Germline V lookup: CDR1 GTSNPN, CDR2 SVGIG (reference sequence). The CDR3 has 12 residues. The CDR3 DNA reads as TGTGCCTGGAGGGTCGAGGGGTATGGCTACACCTTC. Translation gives CAWRVEGYGYTF.

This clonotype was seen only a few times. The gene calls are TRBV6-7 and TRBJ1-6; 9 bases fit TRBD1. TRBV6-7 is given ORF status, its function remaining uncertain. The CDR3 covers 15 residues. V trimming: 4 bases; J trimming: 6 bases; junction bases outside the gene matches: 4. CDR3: CASSSRQGGNSPLHF. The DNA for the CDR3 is TGTGCCAGCAGTTCGCGACAGGGGGGTAATTCACCCCTCCACTTT.

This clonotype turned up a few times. The CDR3: CASSQDWDSLPSYEQYF. As DNA, the CDR3 is TGCGCCAGCAGCCAAGATTGGGACAGTCTCCCCTCCTACGAGCAGTACTTC. The gene calls are TRBV4-1 and TRBJ2-7; 7 bases fit TRBD1. The germline CDR1 and CDR2 sequences are MGHRA and YSYEKL. V shed 0 bases and J 0 bases; nucleotides not matched to a gene: 8. The CDR3 sequence is 17 residues long.

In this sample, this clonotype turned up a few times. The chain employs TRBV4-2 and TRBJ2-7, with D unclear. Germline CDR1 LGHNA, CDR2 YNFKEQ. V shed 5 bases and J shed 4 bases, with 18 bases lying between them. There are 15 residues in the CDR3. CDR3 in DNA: TGTGCCAGCAGCGCAAAGACGACCGCGAGGTACGAGCAGTACTTC. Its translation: CASSAKTTARYEQYF.

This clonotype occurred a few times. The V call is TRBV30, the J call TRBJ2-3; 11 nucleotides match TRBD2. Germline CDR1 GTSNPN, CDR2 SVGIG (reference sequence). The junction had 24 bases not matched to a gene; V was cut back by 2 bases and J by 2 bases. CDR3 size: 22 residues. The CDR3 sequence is CAWSNSLPTSGADQTLTDTQYF. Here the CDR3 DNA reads TGTGCCTGGAGTAACTCCCTCCCGACTAGCGGGGCCGACCAGACCCTCACAGATACGCAGTATTTT.

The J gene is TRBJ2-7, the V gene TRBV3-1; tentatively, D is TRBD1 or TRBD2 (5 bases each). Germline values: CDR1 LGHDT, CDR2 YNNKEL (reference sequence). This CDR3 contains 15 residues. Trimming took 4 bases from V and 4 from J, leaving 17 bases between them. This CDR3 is CASSPGTVNGYEQYF. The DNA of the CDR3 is TGTGCCAGCAGCCCCGGGACGGTTAATGGTTACGAGCAGTACTTC.

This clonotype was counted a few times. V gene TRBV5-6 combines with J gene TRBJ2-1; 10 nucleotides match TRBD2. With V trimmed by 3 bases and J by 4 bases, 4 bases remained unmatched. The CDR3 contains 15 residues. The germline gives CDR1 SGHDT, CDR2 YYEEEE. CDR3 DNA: TGTGCCAGCAGCTGGAGCGGGGGGGGATACAATGAGCAGTTCTTC. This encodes CASSWSGGGYNEQFF.

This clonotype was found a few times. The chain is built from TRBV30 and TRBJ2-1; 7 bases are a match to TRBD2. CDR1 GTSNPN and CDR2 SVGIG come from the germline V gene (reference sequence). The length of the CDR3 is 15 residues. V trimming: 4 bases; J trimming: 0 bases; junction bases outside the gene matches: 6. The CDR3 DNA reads TGTGCCTGGACAAGTCTAGCGGACTCCTACAATGAGCAGTTCTTC. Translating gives CAWTSLADSYNEQFF.

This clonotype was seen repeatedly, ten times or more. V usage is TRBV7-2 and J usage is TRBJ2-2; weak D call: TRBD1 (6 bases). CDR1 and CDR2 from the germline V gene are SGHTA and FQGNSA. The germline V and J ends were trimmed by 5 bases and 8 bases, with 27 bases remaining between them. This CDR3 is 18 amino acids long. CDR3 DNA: TGTGCCAGCAGCCCCCGGAGAGGGGGTAGGACCTACTCTGGGGAGCTGTTTTTT. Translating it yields CASSPRRGGRTYSGELFF.

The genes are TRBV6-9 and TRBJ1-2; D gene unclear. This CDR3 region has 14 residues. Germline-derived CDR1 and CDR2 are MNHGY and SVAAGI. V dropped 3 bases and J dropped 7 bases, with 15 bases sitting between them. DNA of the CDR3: TGTGCCAGCAGTTACAATGTCCGAGGCCGTGGCTACACCTTC. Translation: CASSYNVRGRGYTF.

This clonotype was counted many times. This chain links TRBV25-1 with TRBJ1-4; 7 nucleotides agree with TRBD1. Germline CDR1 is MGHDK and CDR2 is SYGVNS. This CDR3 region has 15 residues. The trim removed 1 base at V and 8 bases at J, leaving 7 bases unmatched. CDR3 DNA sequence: TGTGCCAGCAGTGAATTGGGACGACAGGGAGAAAAACTGTTTTTT. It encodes CASSELGRQGEKLFF.

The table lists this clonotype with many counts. The DNA for the CDR3 is TGTGCCAGCAGGCAAATTGCAACTAATGAAAAACTGTTTTTT. Its translation is CASRQIATNEKLFF. The chain joins TRBV6-1 to TRBJ1-4, with unresolved D. The CDR3 totals 14 residues. V was clipped by 6 bases and J by 0 bases, with 8 bases between them. Germline assignment: CDR1 MNHNS and CDR2 SASEGT.

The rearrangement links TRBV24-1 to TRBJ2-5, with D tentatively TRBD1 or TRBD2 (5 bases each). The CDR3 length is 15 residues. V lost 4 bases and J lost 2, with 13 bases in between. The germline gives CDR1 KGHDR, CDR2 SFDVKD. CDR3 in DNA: TGTGCCACCAGTGACCCGGGACGGAAACAAGAGACCCAGTACTTC. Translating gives CATSDPGRKQETQYF.

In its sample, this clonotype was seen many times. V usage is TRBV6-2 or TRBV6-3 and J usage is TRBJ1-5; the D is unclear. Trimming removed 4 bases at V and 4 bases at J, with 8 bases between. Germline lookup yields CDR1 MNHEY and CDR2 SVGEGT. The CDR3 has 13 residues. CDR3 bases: TGTGCCAGCAGTTTGCATCGTAATCAGCCCCAGCATTTT. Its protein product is CASSLHRNQPQHF.

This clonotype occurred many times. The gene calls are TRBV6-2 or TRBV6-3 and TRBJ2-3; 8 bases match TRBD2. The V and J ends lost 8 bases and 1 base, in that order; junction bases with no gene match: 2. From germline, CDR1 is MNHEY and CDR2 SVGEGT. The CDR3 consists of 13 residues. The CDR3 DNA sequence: TGTGCCAGCCAGACTAGCGGCACAGATACGCAGTATTTT. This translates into CASQTSGTDTQYF.

CDR3 in amino acids: CASSQDRINSPLHF. As DNA, the CDR3 is TGTGCCAGCAGCCAAGACAGAATTAATTCACCCCTCCACTTT. The chain employs TRBV4-2 and TRBJ1-6; no firm D call. CDR1 and CDR2 from the germline V gene are LGHNA and YNFKEQ. V lost 0 bases and J 6 bases, leaving 6 bases between the germline ends. This CDR3 is 14 amino acids long.

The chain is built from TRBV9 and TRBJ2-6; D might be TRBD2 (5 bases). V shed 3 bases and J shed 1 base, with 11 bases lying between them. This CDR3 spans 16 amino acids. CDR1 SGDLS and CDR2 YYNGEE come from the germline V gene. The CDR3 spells CASSGESGSGANVLTF. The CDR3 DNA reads TGTGCCAGCAGCGGCGAGAGCGGTTCTGGGGCCAACGTCCTGACTTTC.

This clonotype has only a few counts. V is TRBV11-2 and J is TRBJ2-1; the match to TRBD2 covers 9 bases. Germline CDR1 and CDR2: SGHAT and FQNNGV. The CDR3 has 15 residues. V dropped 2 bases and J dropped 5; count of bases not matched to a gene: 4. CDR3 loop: CASSLISGGNNEQFF. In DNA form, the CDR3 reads TGTGCCAGCAGCTTAATTAGCGGGGGTAACAATGAGCAGTTCTTC. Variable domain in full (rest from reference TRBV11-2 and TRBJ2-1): EAGVAQSPRYKIIEKRQSVAFWCNPISGHATLYWYQQILGQGPKLLIQFQNNGVVDDSQLPKDRFSAERLKGVDSTLKIQPAKLEDSAVYLCASSLISGGNNEQFFGPGTRLTVL.

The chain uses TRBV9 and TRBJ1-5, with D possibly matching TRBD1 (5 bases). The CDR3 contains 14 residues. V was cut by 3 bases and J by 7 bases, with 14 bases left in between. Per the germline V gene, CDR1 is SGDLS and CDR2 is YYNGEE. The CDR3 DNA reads TGTGCCAGCAGCGGGTCAGGGTCGGGACAGCCCCAGCATTTT. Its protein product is CASSGSGSGQPQHF. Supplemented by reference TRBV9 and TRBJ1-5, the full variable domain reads DSGVTQTPKHLITATGQRVTLRCSPRSGDLSVYWYQQSLDQGLQFLIQYYNGEERAKGNILERFSAQQFPDLHSELNLSSLELGDSALYFCASSGSGSGQPQHFGDGTRLSIL.

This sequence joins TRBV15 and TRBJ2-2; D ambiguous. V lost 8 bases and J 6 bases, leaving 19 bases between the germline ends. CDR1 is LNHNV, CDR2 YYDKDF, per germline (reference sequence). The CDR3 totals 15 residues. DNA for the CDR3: TGTGCCACCGACGTTAAAGGCGAAGGCGCCGGGGAGCTGTTTTTT. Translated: CATDVKGEGAGELFF. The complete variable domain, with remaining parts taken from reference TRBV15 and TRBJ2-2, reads DAMVIQNPRYQVTQFGKPVTLSCSQTLNHNVMYWYQQKSSQAPKLLFHYYDKDFNNEADTPDNFQSRRPNTSFCFLDIRSPGLGDTAMYLCATDVKGEGAGELFFGEGSRLTVL.

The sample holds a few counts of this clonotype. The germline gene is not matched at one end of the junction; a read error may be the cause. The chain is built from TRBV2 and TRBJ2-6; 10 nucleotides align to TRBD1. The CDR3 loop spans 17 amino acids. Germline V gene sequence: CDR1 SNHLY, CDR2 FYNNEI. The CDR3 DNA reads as TGTGTCACAGCAGAGGGACAGGGGCTCTCTGGGGCCAGCGTCCTGACTTTC. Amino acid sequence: CVTAEGQGLSGASVLTF.

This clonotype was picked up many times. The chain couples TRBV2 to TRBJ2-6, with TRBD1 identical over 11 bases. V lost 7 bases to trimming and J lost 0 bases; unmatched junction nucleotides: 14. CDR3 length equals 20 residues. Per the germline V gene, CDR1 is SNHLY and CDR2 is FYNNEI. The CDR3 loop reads CASTQSGQGGISSGANVLTF. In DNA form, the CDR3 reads TGTGCCAGCACCCAATCGGGACAGGGGGGAATAAGCTCTGGGGCCAACGTCCTGACTTTC.

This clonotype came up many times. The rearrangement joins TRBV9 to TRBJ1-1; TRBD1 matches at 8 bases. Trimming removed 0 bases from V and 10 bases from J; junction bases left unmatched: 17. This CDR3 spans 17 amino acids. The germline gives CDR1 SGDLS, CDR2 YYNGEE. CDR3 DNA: TGTGCCAGCAGCGTAGGGACTGGGGCAGGGGGCCAAGGGACAGCTTTCTTT. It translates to CASSVGTGAGGQGTAFF.

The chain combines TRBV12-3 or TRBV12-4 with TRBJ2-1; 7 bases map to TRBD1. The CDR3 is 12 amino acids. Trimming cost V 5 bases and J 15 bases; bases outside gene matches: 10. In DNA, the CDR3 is TGTGCCAGCAGTCAACCCGGGACAGAGAGGTTCTTC. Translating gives CASSQPGTERFF.

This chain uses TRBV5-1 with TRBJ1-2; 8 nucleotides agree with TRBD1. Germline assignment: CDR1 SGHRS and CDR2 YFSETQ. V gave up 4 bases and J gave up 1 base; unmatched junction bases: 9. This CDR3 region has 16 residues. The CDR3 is CASSPGQGHNNYGYTF. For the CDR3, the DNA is TGCGCCAGCAGCCCCGGACAGGGACATAATAACTATGGCTACACCTTC.